This is a list of T cell receptor beta chains from one sample in a study of T cells in Graves' hyperthyroidism and ophthalmopathy. TCRdb redid the calling of the multiplex PCR reads with MiXCR, one entry per CDR3 protein. This table holds about 560,000 distinct CDR3 sequences, 14% found once. Sequencing used blood. These receptors were taken from a woman aged 40 to 55 with Graves' hyperthyroidism. The CDR3 runs from the conserved cysteine through the conserved F or W. A D gene is named only where the DNA matches it firmly. A clone size is listed for some rows: how often the clone was seen (once, few, many), or a class if it is expanded.

>.|TRBJ2-1|TRBV5-1|many
CASSLYNPTYNEQFF
TGCGCCAGCAGCTTGTATAACCCAACCTACAATGAGCAGTTCTTC
>TRBD1|TRBJ1-5|TRBV7-2|many
CASSLGQGAPRPQHF
TGTGCCAGCAGCTTGGGACAGGGGGCGCCCAGGCCCCAGCATTTT
>.|TRBJ2-7|TRBV6-1|many
CASSEIGGTYEQYF
TGTGCCAGCAGTGAGATTGGCGGGACCTACGAGCAGTACTTC
>TRBD1|TRBJ2-5|TRBV24-1|many
CATSDPRNRGETQYF
TGTGCCACCAGTGATCCGCGGAACAGGGGGGAGACCCAGTACTTC
>TRBD2|TRBJ2-7|TRBV7-2|many
CASSLAGVAGGRYEQYF
TGTGCCAGCAGCTTAGCGGGTGTAGCGGGAGGACGCTACGAGCAGTACTTC
>.|TRBJ2-5|TRBV7-2|few
CASSLHSGPEETQYF
TGTGCCAGCAGCTTACATTCGGGACCTGAAGAGACCCAGTACTTC
>TRBD1|TRBJ1-5|TRBV20-1|many
CSAFAGTEYQPQHF
TGCAGTGCCTTCGCCGGGACAGAGTATCAGCCCCAGCATTTT
>.|TRBJ2-5|TRBV6-1|few
CASSEVGGQYF
TGTGCCAGCAGTGAAGTCGGGGGCCAGTACTTC
>.|TRBJ2-3|TRBV9|once
CASSDSVRERGGFADTQYF
TGTGCCAGCAGCGACTCGGTACGGGAAAGAGGAGGATTCGCAGATACGCAGTATTTT
>TRBD2|TRBJ2-3|TRBV11-3|few
CASRKREGLADTQYF
TGTGCCAGCAGGAAGCGGGAGGGCCTGGCAGATACGCAGTATTTT
>.|TRBJ1-6|TRBV6-1|.
CASRNGLAPNSPLHF
TGTGCCAGCAGAAACGGGCTTGCTCCCAATTCACCCCTCCACTTT
>.|TRBJ2-7|TRBV7-3|many
CASSTGPAYEQYF
TGTGCCAGCAGTACCGGGCCAGCCTACGAGCAGTACTTC
>.|TRBJ2-7|TRBV29-1|.
CSGREGDYEQYF
TGCAGCGGCCGCGAGGGGGACTACGAGCAGTACTTC
>TRBD2|TRBJ2-7|TRBV7-9|many
CASSPGTSGSDEQYF
TGTGCCAGCAGCCCCGGGACTAGCGGGTCAGACGAGCAGTACTTC
>.|TRBJ1-5|TRBV29-1|few
CSVESSRGEPQHF
TGCAGCGTTGAGAGTAGCAGGGGTGAGCCCCAGCATTTT
>TRBD1|TRBJ1-1|TRBV12-3/TRBV12-4|many
CATQGEATEAFF
TGTGCCACGCAGGGGGAGGCGACTGAAGCTTTCTTT
>.|TRBJ1-4|TRBV3-1|many
CASSQALALNEKLFF
TGTGCCAGCAGCCAAGCGTTGGCCCTTAATGAAAAACTGTTTTTT
>.|TRBJ1-1|TRBV18|many
CASSPPGQKGNTEAFF
TGTGCCAGCTCACCACCGGGACAAAAGGGGAACACTGAAGCTTTCTTT
>TRBD2|TRBJ2-3|TRBV7-3|.
CASSPYGGSTDTQYF
TGTGCCAGCAGCCCCTACGGGGGGAGCACAGATACGCAGTATTTT
>.|TRBJ2-5|TRBV28|many
CASSSIADPRETQYF
TGTGCCAGCAGTTCCATAGCGGATCCGAGAGAGACCCAGTACTTC
>.|TRBJ2-5|TRBV20-1|.
CSARPGDDSQETQYF
TGCAGTGCTAGACCAGGGGACGACAGCCAAGAGACCCAGTACTTC
>.|TRBJ2-3|TRBV6-1|many
CASSTDRNVSTYTQYF
TGTGCCAGCAGTACGGACCGCAACGTAAGCACATATACGCAGTATTTT
>.|TRBJ1-5|TRBV6-1|.
CAPVRAGNSNQPQHF
TGTGCCCCAGTCAGGGCCGGGAATAGCAATCAGCCCCAGCATTTT
>TRBD1|TRBJ2-7|TRBV7-9|many
CASSVGTGNYEQYF
TGTGCCAGCAGCGTAGGGACAGGGAACTACGAGCAGTACTTC
>TRBD2|TRBJ2-2|TRBV20-1|few
CSARRLAGGFEELFF
TGCAGTGCTAGACGACTAGCGGGGGGGTTTGAGGAGCTGTTTTTT
>TRBD1|TRBJ2-5|TRBV28|.
CASSPGQGDETQYF
TGTGCCAGCAGTCCTGGACAGGGGGATGAGACCCAGTACTTC
>.|TRBJ1-2|TRBV6-2/TRBV6-3|few
CASSGSSNGYTF
TGTGCCAGCAGTGGCTCAAGTAATGGCTACACCTTC
>TRBD1|TRBJ1-2|TRBV7-2|many
CASSSTGGGYGYTF
TGTGCCAGCAGCTCGACAGGGGGGGGATATGGCTACACCTTC
>.|TRBJ2-7|TRBV6-1|few
CASSESPGQYEQYF
TGTGCCAGCAGTGAATCGCCAGGGCAATACGAGCAGTACTTC
>.|TRBJ2-1|TRBV15|many
CATSRTRPDSYNEQFF
TGTGCCACCAGCCGGACGCGGCCAGATTCCTACAATGAGCAGTTCTTC
>.|TRBJ1-1|TRBV18|many
CASSNQLMNTEAFF
TGTGCCAGCTCAAATCAACTAATGAACACTGAAGCTTTCTTT
>.|TRBJ2-3|TRBV29-1|many
CSVERDGTPIDTQYF
TGCAGCGTTGAAAGGGATGGGACACCCATCGATACGCAGTATTTT
>.|TRBJ2-7|TRBV5-1|many
CASSFERSTYEQYF
TGCGCCAGCAGCTTCGAAAGATCAACCTACGAGCAGTACTTC
>.|TRBJ1-3|TRBV20-1|.
CSAESPTHGSIYF
TGCAGTGCAGAAAGCCCCACTCACGGTTCCATATATTTT
>.|TRBJ2-5|TRBV5-1|many
CASTNPLKETQYF
TGCGCCAGCACCAACCCACTGAAGGAGACCCAGTACTTC
>TRBD1|TRBJ1-5|TRBV27|.
CASSQTGLNQPQHF
TGTGCCAGCAGTCAGACAGGGCTCAATCAGCCCCAGCATTTT
>.|TRBJ1-1|TRBV15|many
CATSSLAGNTEAFF
TGTGCCACCAGCAGTCTGGCGGGTAACACTGAAGCTTTCTTT
>.|TRBJ2-2|TRBV20-1|few
CSARGDTSGSGELFF
TGCAGTGCTAGAGGAGATACTTCGGGTTCCGGGGAGCTGTTTTTT